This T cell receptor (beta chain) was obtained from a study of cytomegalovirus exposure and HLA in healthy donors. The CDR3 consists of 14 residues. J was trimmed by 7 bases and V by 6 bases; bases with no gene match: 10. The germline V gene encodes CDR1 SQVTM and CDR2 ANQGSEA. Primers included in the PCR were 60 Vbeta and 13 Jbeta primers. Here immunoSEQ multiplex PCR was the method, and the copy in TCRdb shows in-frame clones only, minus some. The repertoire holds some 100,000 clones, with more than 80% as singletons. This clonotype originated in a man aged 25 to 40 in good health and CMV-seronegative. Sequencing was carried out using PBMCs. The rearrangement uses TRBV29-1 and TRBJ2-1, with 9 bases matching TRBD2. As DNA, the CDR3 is TGCAGCGTGGGCGGGGGGGCCTCACGGAATGAGCAGTTCTTC. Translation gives CSVGGGASRNEQFF.